The source of this TCR beta chain is a study of long-term antiretroviral therapy in people with HIV. The overall study: A decade or so separates the oldest specimens from the later 2015 immediate-ART recommendation.

Sequencing used immunoSEQ v3.0 at survey level. Produced via immunoSEQ multiplex PCR; TCRdb's table is partial and in-frame only. This table holds under 45,000 clones, approximately 85% found once. This CDR3 spans 12 amino acids. V lost 5 bases and J lost 5, with 9 bases in between. Per the germline V gene, CDR1 is MNHNY and CDR2 is SVGAGI (reference sequence). On this clone itself: Its antigen is undetermined.

Study-wide results and caveats: Blood dating 2004 to 2017 may reflect older ART regimens.

The clonotype comes from a woman between 45 and 60 years old with HIV. The sample in question was unsorted PBMCs, obtained 3.1 years after starting antiretroviral therapy. The chain links TRBV6-6 to TRBJ1-2; D call uncertain. DNA of the CDR3: TGTGCCAGCAGTCCCCAGATGTATGGCTACACCTTC. Translating gives CASSPQMYGYTF.